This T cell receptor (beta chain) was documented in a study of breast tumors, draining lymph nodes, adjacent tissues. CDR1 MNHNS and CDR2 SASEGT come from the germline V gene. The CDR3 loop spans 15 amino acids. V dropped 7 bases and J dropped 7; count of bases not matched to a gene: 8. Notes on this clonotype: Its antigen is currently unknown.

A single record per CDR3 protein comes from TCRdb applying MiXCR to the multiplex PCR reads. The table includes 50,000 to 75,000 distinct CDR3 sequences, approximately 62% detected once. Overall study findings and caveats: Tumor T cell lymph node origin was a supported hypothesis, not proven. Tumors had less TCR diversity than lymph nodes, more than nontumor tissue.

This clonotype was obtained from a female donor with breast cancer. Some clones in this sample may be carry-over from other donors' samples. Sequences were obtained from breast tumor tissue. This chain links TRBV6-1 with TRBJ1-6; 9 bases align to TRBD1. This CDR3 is CASKGQGLHNSPLHF. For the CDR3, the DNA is TGTGCCAGCAAGGGACAGGGCCTTCACAATTCACCCCTCCACTTT.